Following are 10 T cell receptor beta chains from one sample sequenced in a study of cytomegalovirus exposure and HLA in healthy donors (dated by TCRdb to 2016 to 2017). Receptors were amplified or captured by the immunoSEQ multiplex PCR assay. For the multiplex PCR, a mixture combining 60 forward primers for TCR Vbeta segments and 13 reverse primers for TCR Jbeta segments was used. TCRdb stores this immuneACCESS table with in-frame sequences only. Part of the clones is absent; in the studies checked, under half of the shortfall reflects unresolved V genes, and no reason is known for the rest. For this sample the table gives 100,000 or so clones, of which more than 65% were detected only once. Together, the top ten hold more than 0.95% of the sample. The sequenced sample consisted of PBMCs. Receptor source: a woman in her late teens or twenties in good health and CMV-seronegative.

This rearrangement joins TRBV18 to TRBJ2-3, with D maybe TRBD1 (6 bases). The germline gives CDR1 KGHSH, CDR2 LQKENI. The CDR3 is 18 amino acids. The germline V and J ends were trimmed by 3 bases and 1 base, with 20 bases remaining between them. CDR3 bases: TGTGCCAGCTCACCCAGGACAGTGACACAGTGGGGCACAGATACGCAGTATTTT. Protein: CASSPRTVTQWGTDTQYF. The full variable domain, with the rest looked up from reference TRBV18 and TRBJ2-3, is NAGVMQNPRHLVRRRGQEARLRCSPMKGHSHVYWYRQLPEEGLKFMVYLQKENIIDESGMPKERFSAEFPKEGPSILRIQQVVRGDSAAYFCASSPRTVTQWGTDTQYFGPGTRLTVL.

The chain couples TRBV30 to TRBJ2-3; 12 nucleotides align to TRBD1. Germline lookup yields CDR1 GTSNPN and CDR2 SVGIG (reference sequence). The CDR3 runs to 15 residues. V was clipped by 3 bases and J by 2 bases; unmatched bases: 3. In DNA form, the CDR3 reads TGTGCCTGGAGGGGGACAGGGGGCTCCACAGATACGCAGTATTTT. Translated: CAWRGTGGSTDTQYF.

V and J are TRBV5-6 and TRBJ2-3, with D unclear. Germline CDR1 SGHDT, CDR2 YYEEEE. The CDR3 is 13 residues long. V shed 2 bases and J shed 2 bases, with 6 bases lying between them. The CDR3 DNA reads TGTGCCAGCAGCTTCGGGTTCACAGATACGCAGTATTTT. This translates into CASSFGFTDTQYF.

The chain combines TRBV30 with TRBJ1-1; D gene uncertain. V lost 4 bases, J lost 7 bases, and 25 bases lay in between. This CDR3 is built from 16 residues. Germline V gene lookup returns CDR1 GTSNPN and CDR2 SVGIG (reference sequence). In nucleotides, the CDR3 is TGTGCCTGGAAGGTCTCAAGTTTTGGACGGGATTTTGAAGCTTTCTTT. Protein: CAWKVSSFGRDFEAFF.

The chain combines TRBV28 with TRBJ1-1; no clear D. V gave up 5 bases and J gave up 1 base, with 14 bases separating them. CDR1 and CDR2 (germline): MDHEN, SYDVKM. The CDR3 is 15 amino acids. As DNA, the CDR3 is TGTGCCAGCAGTGTGAAGGCGGTTAGGAACACTGAAGCTTTCTTT. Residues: CASSVKAVRNTEAFF. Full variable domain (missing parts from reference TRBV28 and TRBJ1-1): DVKVTQSSRYLVKRTGEKVFLECVQDMDHENMFWYRQDPGLGLRLIYFSYDVKMKEKGDIPEGYSVSREKKERFSLILESASTNQTSMYLCASSVKAVRNTEAFFGQGTRLTVV.

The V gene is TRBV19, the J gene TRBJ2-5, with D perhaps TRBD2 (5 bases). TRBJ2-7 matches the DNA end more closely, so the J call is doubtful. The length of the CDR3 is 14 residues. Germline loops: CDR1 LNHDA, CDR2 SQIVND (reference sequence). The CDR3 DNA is TGTGCCAGTAGTGACTCTCGGGAAGCCTACGAGCAGTACTTC. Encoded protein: CASSDSREAYEQYF.

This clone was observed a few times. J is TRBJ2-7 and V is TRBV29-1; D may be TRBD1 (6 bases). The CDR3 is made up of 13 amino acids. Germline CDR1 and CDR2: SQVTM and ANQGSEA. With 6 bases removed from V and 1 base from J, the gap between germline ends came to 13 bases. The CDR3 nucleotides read TGCAGCGTAGCCCGAACAGGGTCCTACGAGCAGTACTTC. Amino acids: CSVARTGSYEQYF.

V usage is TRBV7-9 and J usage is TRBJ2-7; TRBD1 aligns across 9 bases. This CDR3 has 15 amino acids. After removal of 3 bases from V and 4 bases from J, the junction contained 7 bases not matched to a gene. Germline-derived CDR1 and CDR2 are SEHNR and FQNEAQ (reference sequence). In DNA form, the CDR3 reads TGTGCCAGCAGCTTTTTGGGACAGGGTTGGTACGAGCAGTACTTC. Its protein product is CASSFLGQGWYEQYF.

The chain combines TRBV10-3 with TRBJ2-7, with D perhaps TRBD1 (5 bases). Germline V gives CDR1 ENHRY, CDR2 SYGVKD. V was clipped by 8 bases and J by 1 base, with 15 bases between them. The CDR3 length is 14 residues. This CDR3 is CAICRGPPSYEQYF. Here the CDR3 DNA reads TGTGCCATCTGTAGGGGTCCTCCTTCCTACGAGCAGTACTTC.

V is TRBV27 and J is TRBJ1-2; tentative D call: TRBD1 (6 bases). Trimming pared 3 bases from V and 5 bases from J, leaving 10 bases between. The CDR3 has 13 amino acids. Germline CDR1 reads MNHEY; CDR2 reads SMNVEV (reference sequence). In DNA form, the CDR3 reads TGTGCCAGCAGTTTGGCAGGGGCGTATGGCTACACCTTC. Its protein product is CASSLAGAYGYTF.